This entry lists 32 T cell receptor beta chains sequenced from one sample in a study of PD-L1 blockade in urothelial cancer. The method was immunoSEQ multiplex PCR; TCRdb's version includes in-frame clones alone and lacks a portion of them. The sample carries 80,000 to 100,000 clones, more than 75% recorded once. The source material was PBMCs, sampled around atezolizumab (anti-PD-L1) treatment. Receptors were obtained from a man between 65 and 79 years old with urothelial cancer.

V is TRBV28 and J is TRBJ2-5; 8 nucleotides line up with TRBD2. The trim removed 5 bases at V and 3 bases at J, leaving 17 bases unmatched. The CDR3 extends over 18 amino acids. Per germline, CDR1 MDHEN and CDR2 SYDVKM. The CDR3: CASSGLLIQAGEKETQYF. CDR3 DNA: TGTGCCAGCAGTGGTCTACTCATTCAAGCGGGAGAGAAAGAGACCCAGTACTTC. The full variable domain, its missing parts supplied by reference TRBV28 and TRBJ2-5, is DVKVTQSSRYLVKRTGEKVFLECVQDMDHENMFWYRQDPGLGLRLIYFSYDVKMKEKGDIPEGYSVSREKKERFSLILESASTNQTSMYLCASSGLLIQAGEKETQYFGPGTRLLVL.

The rearrangement links TRBV5-4 to TRBJ1-2; TRBD1 aligns across 10 bases. Trimming removed 4 bases from V and 6 bases from J; junction bases left unmatched: 6. Germline V gene lookup returns CDR1 SGHNT and CDR2 YYREEE (reference sequence). The CDR3 is 14 residues long. The chain's CDR3 is CASSPAGQGNGYTF. In DNA form, the CDR3 reads TGTGCCAGCAGCCCGGCGGGACAGGGGAATGGCTACACCTTC.

This clone was counted a few times. The rearrangement uses TRBV9 and TRBJ2-5; 7 bases are shared with TRBD2. V dropped 4 bases and J dropped 2; count of bases not matched to a gene: 8. Germline CDR1 is SGDLS and CDR2 is YYNGEE. The CDR3 spans 15 residues. CDR3 bases: TGTGCCAGCAGCTTAGTCGGGGGGTGGCAAGAGACCCAGTACTTC. Its protein is CASSLVGGWQETQYF.

The V gene is TRBV4-1, the J gene TRBJ2-1, with D maybe TRBD2 (6 bases). CDR3 length equals 15 residues. Germline CDR1 reads MGHRA; CDR2 reads YSYEKL. V dropped 6 bases and J dropped 5 bases, with 17 bases sitting between them. CDR3 bases: TGCGCCAGCAGTCCCCGGGACTTGAACAACAATGAGCAGTTCTTC. Protein: CASSPRDLNNNEQFF.

The chain carries TRBV7-2 and TRBJ2-7; D might be TRBD2 (5 bases). Germline CDR1 and CDR2: SGHTA and FQGNSA. V lost 5 bases to trimming and J lost 3 bases, with 20 bases between them. The length of the CDR3 is 16 residues. As DNA, the CDR3 is TGTGCCAGCAGCCTATTTAAGACTACTCAAAACTACGAGCAGTACTTC. This encodes CASSLFKTTQNYEQYF.

This clone was found once. The rearrangement links TRBV5-1 to TRBJ1-2; 11 nucleotides align to TRBD1. The junction had 11 bases not matched to a gene; V was cut back by 4 bases and J by 6 bases. The CDR3 is made up of 16 amino acids. In germline, CDR1 is SGHRS, CDR2 YFSETQ. DNA of the CDR3: TGCGCCAGCAGCGGGGGGACAGGGGGAGGATCTCATGGCTACACCTTC. Its translation: CASSGGTGGGSHGYTF. The variable domain in full, with the rest retrieved from reference TRBV5-1 and TRBJ1-2, is KAGVTQTPRYLIKTRGQQVTLSCSPISGHRSVSWYQQTPGQGLQFLFEYFSETQRNKGNFPGRFSGRQFSNSRSEMNVSTLELGDSALYLCASSGGTGGGSHGYTFGSGTRLTVV.

The chain links TRBV5-1 to TRBJ1-5, with D perhaps TRBD1 (5 bases). This CDR3 has 14 residues. CDR1 is SGHRS and CDR2 is YFSETQ in the germline V gene. With 0 bases removed from V and 5 bases from J, the gap between germline ends came to 9 bases. The CDR3 spells CASSLGGQDQPQHF. The CDR3 coding sequence is TGCGCCAGCAGCTTGGGGGGCCAGGATCAGCCCCAGCATTTT.

The chain links TRBV11-3 to TRBJ2-7; D unclear. V lost 3 bases and J lost 4, with 13 bases in between. Germline lookup yields CDR1 SGHNT and CDR2 YENEEA. The CDR3 is 14 amino acids. CDR3 DNA: TGTGCCAGCAGCTTCTTCCGCGGCAGTTACGAGCAGTACTTC. Its translation: CASSFFRGSYEQYF. Complete variable domain (other parts from reference TRBV11-3 and TRBJ2-7): EAGVVQSPRYKIIEKKQPVAFWCNPISGHNTLYWYLQNLGQGPELLIRYENEEAVDDSQLPKDRFSAERLKGVDSTLKIQPAELGDSAVYLCASSFFRGSYEQYFGPGTRLTVT.

This clone occurred a few times. The chain recombines TRBV6-5 with TRBJ1-1, with TRBD1 matching over 8 bases. Germline V lookup: CDR1 MNHEY, CDR2 SVGAGI. This CDR3 is built from 15 residues. V shed 6 bases and J 3 bases; nucleotides not matched to a gene: 9. CDR3 coding DNA: TGTGCCAGCAGCACCAGGGGGCAGCTGGACACTGAAGCTTTCTTT. Protein product: CASSTRGQLDTEAFF.

This sequence joins TRBV19 and TRBJ2-3; 8 nucleotides align to TRBD2. From germline, CDR1 is LNHDA and CDR2 SQIVND (reference sequence). This CDR3 has 15 residues. V was pared by 3 bases and J by 3 bases, with 5 bases of the junction left unmatched. The DNA for the CDR3 is TGTGCCAGTAGTATTAGCGGGGTTTGGACAGATACGCAGTATTTT. Residues: CASSISGVWTDTQYF.

The chain carries TRBV6-1 and TRBJ2-1; the match to TRBD2 covers 11 bases. With V trimmed by 6 bases and J by 8 bases, 3 bases remained unmatched. This CDR3 has 13 amino acids. The germline V gene encodes CDR1 MNHNS and CDR2 SASEGT. CDR3: CASRHSGRDEQFF. CDR3 nucleotide sequence: TGTGCCAGCAGACATAGCGGGAGGGATGAGCAGTTCTTC.

In its sample, this clone was seen once. The chain employs TRBV2 and TRBJ2-5; 7 bases fit TRBD1. V trimming: 6 bases; J trimming: 5 bases; junction bases outside the gene matches: 6. Germline-derived CDR1 and CDR2 are SNHLY and FYNNEI. This CDR3 has 13 residues. CDR3 coding DNA: TGTGCCAGCAGCCAGGGGGAGAGGGAGACCCAGTACTTC. It codes for CASSQGERETQYF.

The CDR3 DNA reads as TGTGCCAGCAGCTCTATAGCGGGAGGCGAGAATGAGCAGTTCTTC. Its translation: CASSSIAGGENEQFF. V gene TRBV7-6 combines with J gene TRBJ2-1; 10 bases match TRBD2. Germline CDR1 and CDR2: SGHVS and FNYEAQ. CDR3 length: 15 residues. The ends lost 4 bases at V and 7 bases at J; junction bases unmatched: 7.

This chain links TRBV9 with TRBJ1-1, with 7 bases aligning to TRBD1. The CDR3 length is 14 residues. The V segment lost 2 bases and the J segment 9 bases; nucleotides outside the gene matches: 10. Germline-derived CDR1 and CDR2 are SGDLS and YYNGEE. CDR3 protein: CASSVGTASPKAFF. The CDR3 DNA sequence: TGTGCCAGCAGCGTTGGGACAGCGTCGCCCAAAGCTTTCTTT. Together with reference TRBV9 and TRBJ1-1, the CDR3 gives the full variable domain: DSGVTQTPKHLITATGQRVTLRCSPRSGDLSVYWYQQSLDQGLQFLIQYYNGEERAKGNILERFSAQQFPDLHSELNLSSLELGDSALYFCASSVGTASPKAFFGQGTRLTVV.

The chain has TRBV7-2 and TRBJ2-7, with a possible D match to TRBD2 (5 bases). Germline CDR1 reads SGHTA; CDR2 reads FQGNSA. The CDR3 runs to 13 residues. The V gene lost 5 bases and the J gene lost 7 bases, with 15 bases spanning the gap. CDR3 nucleotide sequence: TGTGCCAGCAGCCCGGGCGGACTCAGGGAGCAGTACTTC. It translates to CASSPGGLREQYF.

The rearrangement uses TRBV19 and TRBJ1-1, with TRBD1 identical over 9 bases. The germline V gene has CDR1 LNHDA and CDR2 SQIVND (reference sequence). J was trimmed by 2 bases and V by 7 bases; bases with no gene match: 5. The CDR3 length is 14 residues. The CDR3 loop reads CASNRDRANTEAFF. CDR3 coding DNA: TGTGCCAGTAACCGGGACAGGGCAAACACTGAAGCTTTCTTT.

This sequence joins TRBV4-3 and TRBJ1-2; D remains ambiguous. Trimming removed 0 bases at V and 8 bases at J, with 7 bases between. CDR3 length: 12 amino acids. Germline V lookup: CDR1 LGHNA, CDR2 YSLEER. This CDR3 reads CASSQDSGGYTF. CDR3 DNA: TGCGCCAGCAGCCAAGATTCCGGGGGCTACACCTTC.

This chain links TRBV5-1 with TRBJ2-7, with D unresolved. There are 13 residues in the CDR3. Trimming took 3 bases from V and 1 from J, leaving 8 bases between them. Germline-derived CDR1 and CDR2 are SGHRS and YFSETQ. The CDR3 nucleotides read TGCGCCAGCAGCTCCCTAGAATCCTACGAGCAGTACTTC. Its translation: CASSSLESYEQYF.

The chain is built from TRBV5-4 and TRBJ2-3; 8 positions match TRBD2. CDR3 length equals 17 residues. Germline trimming cut 2 bases from V and 0 bases from J; bases unmatched to any gene: 8. Germline V gene lookup returns CDR1 SGHNT and CDR2 YYREEE (reference sequence). CDR3 amino acids: CASSLGGGSTSTDTQYF. The CDR3 region has the DNA TGTGCCAGCAGCTTAGGCGGGGGGTCAACTAGCACAGATACGCAGTATTTT.

The chain carries TRBV6-6 and TRBJ2-3, with a tentative D call TRBD2 (5 bases). CDR3 length equals 13 residues. CDR1 is MNHNY, CDR2 SVGAGI, per germline (reference sequence). V was trimmed by 8 bases and J by 0 bases, leaving 9 bases between them. The CDR3 sequence: CASGRASTDTQYF. The CDR3 nucleotides read TGTGCCAGCGGGCGGGCTAGCACAGATACGCAGTATTTT.

The chain carries TRBV19 and TRBJ1-1, with a weak D call TRBD1 (5 bases). Trimming left V 7 bases short and J 7 bases short, with 16 bases between. Germline loops: CDR1 LNHDA, CDR2 SQIVND (reference sequence). There are 13 residues in the CDR3. The chain's CDR3 is CASIGAGGVEAFF. The CDR3 DNA reads as TGTGCCAGTATCGGCGCCGGGGGAGTTGAAGCTTTCTTT.

The chain uses TRBV7-2 and TRBJ1-4; TRBD1 might be the D (5 bases). The CDR3 is 14 amino acids. Germline assignment: CDR1 SGHTA and CDR2 FQGNSA. Trimming took 4 bases from V and 8 from J, leaving 14 bases between them. CDR3 in DNA: TGTGCCAGCAGCTATAGGGGCAGCCCAGAAAAACTGTTTTTT. Translating it yields CASSYRGSPEKLFF.

This chain links TRBV7-2 with TRBJ1-4, with 12 bases aligning to TRBD1. Germline V gene sequence: CDR1 SGHTA, CDR2 FQGNSA. There are 18 residues in the CDR3. Unmatched junction bases numbered 5, after V lost 0 bases and J lost 3 bases. The CDR3 DNA reads as TGTGCCAGCAGCTTAGCGGGACAGGGGGCGGCGGCTAATGAAAAACTGTTTTTT. This encodes CASSLAGQGAAANEKLFF.

The V and J genes are TRBV5-1 and TRBJ2-5, with D tentatively TRBD2 (5 bases). Germline V lookup: CDR1 SGHRS, CDR2 YFSETQ. V was pared by 2 bases and J by 3 bases, with 11 bases between. CDR3 length equals 14 residues. CDR3 DNA sequence: TGCGCCAGCAGCTTTCAACTAGGTAAAGAGACCCAGTACTTC. It translates to CASSFQLGKETQYF.

The genes are TRBV2 and TRBJ1-5; 9 bases fit TRBD1. Germline CDR1 is SNHLY and CDR2 is FYNNEI. V was clipped by 8 bases and J by 3 bases; unmatched bases: 5. The CDR3 covers 14 residues. Here the CDR3 reads CASRTGEINQPQHF. CDR3 coding DNA: TGTGCCAGCCGGACAGGGGAAATCAATCAGCCCCAGCATTTT. Using reference TRBV2 and TRBJ1-5 for the parts outside the CDR3, the full variable domain is EPEVTQTPSHQVTQMGQEVILRCVPISNHLYFYWYRQILGQKVEFLVSFYNNEISEKSEIFDDQFSVERPDGSNFTLKIRSTKLEDSAMYFCASRTGEINQPQHFGDGTRLSIL.

The sample holds one count of this clone. The V gene is TRBV18, the J gene TRBJ2-1, with D possibly matching TRBD2 (6 bases). Germline V CDR1 and CDR2: KGHSH, LQKENI. V lost 2 bases, J lost 4 bases, and 15 bases lay in between. The CDR3 has 16 residues. CDR3 DNA sequence: TGTGCCAGCTCACCATCTGGGGGGAGCGATTACAATGAGCAGTTCTTC. It encodes CASSPSGGSDYNEQFF.

CDR3 protein: CASSPWGGLNNEQFF. The CDR3 nucleotides are TGTGCCAGTAGTCCCTGGGGAGGCCTTAACAATGAGCAGTTCTTC. The chain links TRBV19 to TRBJ2-1; possibly TRBD2 for D (6 bases). Looked up from germline, CDR1 is LNHDA and CDR2 is SQIVND (reference sequence). Trimming cost V 5 bases and J 5 bases, with 16 bases left between them. The CDR3 length is 15 residues. The entire variable domain, with the rest obtained from reference TRBV19 and TRBJ2-1, is as follows: DGGITQSPKYLFRKEGQNVTLSCEQNLNHDAMYWYRQDPGQGLRLIYYSQIVNDFQKGDIAEGYSVSREKKESFPLTVTSAQKNPTAFYLCASSPWGGLNNEQFFGPGTRLTVL.

The genes are TRBV5-5 and TRBJ2-3; tentative D call: TRBD2 (6 bases). CDR3 size: 15 residues. The germline CDR1 and CDR2 sequences are SGHKS and YYEKEE (reference sequence). The V end was cut by 2 bases, the J end by 1 base, with 11 bases between. CDR3 region: CASSFGGPRTDTQYF. The CDR3 DNA is TGTGCCAGCAGCTTTGGAGGGCCACGCACAGATACGCAGTATTTT.

This clone has a single count. The genes are TRBV10-2 and TRBJ2-7, with D possibly TRBD2 on 5 matching bases. V was pared by 8 bases and J by 3 bases, with 14 bases between. The CDR3 is 13 residues long. CDR1 WSHSY and CDR2 SAAADI come from the germline V gene. The CDR3 sequence is CASQTGNSYEQYF. The CDR3, as DNA: TGCGCCAGCCAAACCGGGAACAGCTACGAGCAGTACTTC.

The chain carries TRBV7-2 and TRBJ2-1, with 9 positions matching TRBD1. Germline lookup yields CDR1 SGHTA and CDR2 FQGNSA. This CDR3 comprises 13 residues. The V segment lost 1 base and the J segment 9 bases; nucleotides outside the gene matches: 1. CDR3 loop: CASSLGQGGEQFF. The CDR3 DNA reads TGTGCCAGCAGCTTAGGACAGGGGGGTGAGCAGTTCTTC.

This chain uses TRBV2 with TRBJ2-7; 9 nucleotides align to TRBD2. V was pared by 3 bases and J by 5 bases, with 5 bases of the junction left unmatched. This CDR3 spans 14 amino acids. Germline loops: CDR1 SNHLY, CDR2 FYNNEI. Written as DNA, the CDR3 is TGTGCCAGCAGTGATGTGGTAGCGGGGGACGAGCAGTACTTC. It translates to CASSDVVAGDEQYF.

This chain uses TRBV29-1 with TRBJ1-1; D gene unclear. The CDR3 is 12 residues long. With 5 bases removed from V and 5 bases from J, the gap between germline ends came to 12 bases. Germline lookup yields CDR1 SQVTM and CDR2 ANQGSEA. DNA for the CDR3: TGCAGCGTTCGTAAGTTAACAACTGAAGCTTTCTTT. The encoded protein is CSVRKLTTEAFF. The variable domain in full, with the rest retrieved from reference TRBV29-1 and TRBJ1-1, is SAVISQKPSRDICQRGTSLTIQCQVDSQVTMMFWYRQQPGQSLTLIATANQGSEATYESGFVIDKFPISRPNLTFSTLTVSNMSPEDSSIYLCSVRKLTTEAFFGQGTRLTVV.